The clone carrying this T cell receptor (beta chain) was seen only a few times. This record comes from a study of blood T cells in healthy people across ages. The CDR3 contains 15 residues. V lost 6 bases to trimming and J lost 4 bases; unmatched junction nucleotides: 8. Germline values: CDR1 PRHDT, CDR2 FYEKMQ (reference sequence). The second PCR ran about 6 to 11 cycles with a sample-barcoded 5' primer and J-beta primers. From the 5' RACE reads, TCRdb called clonotypes with MiXCR, one entry per CDR3 protein. In the table there are about 680,000 distinct CDR3 sequences, roughly 50% of which are singletons.

The sample consisted of blood. This chain connects TRBV13 to TRBJ2-3, with TRBD2 matching 9 bases. The source is a woman in her sixties in good health. CDR3 amino acids: CASRRRVAGADTQYF. CDR3 DNA: TGTGCCAGCAGGAGACGCGTAGCGGGGGCAGATACGCAGTATTTT.